This entry features one TCR beta chain sequence. What it binds is not known. This record belongs to a study of T-cell memory formation after mild COVID-19. Study-wide context: Most TCR clusters belonged to a single donor. Study-wide results and limits: CD4+ clones that contracted lay mainly in CM and EM; CD8+ ones lay in EMRA. Later expanders leaned CD4+, whereas clones that contracted between day 15 and 85 were balanced CD4/CD8.

The CDR3 extends over 15 amino acids. V gave up 6 bases and J gave up 4 bases; unmatched junction bases: 9. Constant-segment primers served in 5'RACE that generated TCR alpha and TCR beta cDNA libraries bearing sample barcodes and UMIs. A single record per CDR3 protein comes from TCRdb applying MiXCR to the 5' RACE reads. Among about 560,000 distinct CDR3 sequences, 20% to 25% were seen once, and the ten largest hold around 7.7%. The chain uses TRBV12-3 or TRBV12-4 and TRBJ1-5; 7 bases agree with TRBD1. Sequencing was performed on PBMCs or a T cell subset sorted from them (not recorded which). The clonotype comes from an adult woman who had mild COVID-19 (a few samples of this study predate the infection). Cell type and time point are not known. The CDR3 region has the DNA TGTGCCAGCAGCCAGACAGGGTTCGGGAATCAGCCCCAGCATTTT. This sequence encodes CASSQTGFGNQPQHF.